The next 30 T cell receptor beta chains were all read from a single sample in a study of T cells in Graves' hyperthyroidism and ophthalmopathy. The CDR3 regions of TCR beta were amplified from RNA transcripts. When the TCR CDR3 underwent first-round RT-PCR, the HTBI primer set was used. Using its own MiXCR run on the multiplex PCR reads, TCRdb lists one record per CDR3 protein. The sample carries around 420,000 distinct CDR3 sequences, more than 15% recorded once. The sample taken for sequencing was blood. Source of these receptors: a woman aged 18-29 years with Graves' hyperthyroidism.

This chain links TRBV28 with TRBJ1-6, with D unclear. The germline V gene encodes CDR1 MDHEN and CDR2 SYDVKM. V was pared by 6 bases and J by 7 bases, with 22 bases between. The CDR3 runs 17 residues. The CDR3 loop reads CASSLKGGRRQNSPLHF. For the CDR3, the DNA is TGTGCCAGCAGCCTCAAGGGCGGCCGGCGGCAAAATTCACCCCTCCACTTT.

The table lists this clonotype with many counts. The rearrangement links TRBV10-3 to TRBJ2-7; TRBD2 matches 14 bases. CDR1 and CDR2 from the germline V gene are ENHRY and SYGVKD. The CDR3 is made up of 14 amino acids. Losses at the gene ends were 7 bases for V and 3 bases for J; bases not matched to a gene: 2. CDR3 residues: CAITGTSGSYEQYF. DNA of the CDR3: TGTGCCATCACCGGGACTAGCGGGAGCTACGAGCAGTACTTC.

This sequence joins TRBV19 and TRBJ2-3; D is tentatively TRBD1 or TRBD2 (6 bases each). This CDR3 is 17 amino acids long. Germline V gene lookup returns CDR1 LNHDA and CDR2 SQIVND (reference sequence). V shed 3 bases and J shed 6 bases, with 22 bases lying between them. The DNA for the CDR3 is TGTGCCAGTAGTATGGGGGGCCCTAGAGGTCTTAGGGATACGCAGTATTTT. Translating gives CASSMGGPRGLRDTQYF.

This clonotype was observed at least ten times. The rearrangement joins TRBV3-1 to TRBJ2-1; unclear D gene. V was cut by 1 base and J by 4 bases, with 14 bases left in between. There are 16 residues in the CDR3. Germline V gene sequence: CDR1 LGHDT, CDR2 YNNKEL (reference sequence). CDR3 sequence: CASSQGMLEKYNEQFF. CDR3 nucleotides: TGTGCCAGCAGCCAAGGCATGCTGGAAAAGTACAATGAGCAGTTCTTC.

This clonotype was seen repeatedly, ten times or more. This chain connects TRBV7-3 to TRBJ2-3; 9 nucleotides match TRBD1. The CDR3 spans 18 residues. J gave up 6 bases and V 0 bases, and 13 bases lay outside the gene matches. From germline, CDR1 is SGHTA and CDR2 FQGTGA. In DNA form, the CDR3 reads TGTGCCAGCAGCTTAACGTCCCTAAAACAGGGGGCGGCGGATACGCAGTATTTT. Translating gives CASSLTSLKQGAADTQYF. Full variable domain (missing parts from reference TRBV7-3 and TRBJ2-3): GAGVSQTPSNKVTEKGKYVELRCDPISGHTALYWYRQSLGQGPEFLIYFQGTGAADDSGLPNDRFFAVRPEGSVSTLKIQRTERGDSAVYLCASSLTSLKQGAADTQYFGPGTRLTVL.

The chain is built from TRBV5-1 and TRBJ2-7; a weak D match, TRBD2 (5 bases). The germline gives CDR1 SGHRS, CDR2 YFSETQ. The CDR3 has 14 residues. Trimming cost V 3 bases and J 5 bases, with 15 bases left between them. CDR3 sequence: CASSSTPISDEQYF. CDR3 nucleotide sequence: TGCGCCAGCAGCTCGACCCCGATTAGCGACGAGCAGTACTTC.

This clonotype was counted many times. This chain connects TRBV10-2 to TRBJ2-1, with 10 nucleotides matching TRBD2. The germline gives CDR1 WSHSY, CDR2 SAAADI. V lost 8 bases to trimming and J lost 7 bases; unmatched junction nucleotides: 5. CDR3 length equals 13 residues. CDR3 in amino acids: CASSASGGNEQFF. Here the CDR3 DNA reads TGCGCCAGCTCCGCTAGCGGGGGAAATGAGCAGTTCTTC.

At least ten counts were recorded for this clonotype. The CDR3 protein is CASSAVGAGETQYF. In DNA, the CDR3 is TGTGCCAGCAGCGCAGTGGGGGCTGGAGAGACCCAGTACTTC. The chain links TRBV2 to TRBJ2-5, with TRBD1 as a possible D gene (6 bases). The CDR3 consists of 14 residues. Germline V lookup: CDR1 SNHLY, CDR2 FYNNEI. Deletions cut 6 bases from V and 4 bases from J, with 15 bases between.

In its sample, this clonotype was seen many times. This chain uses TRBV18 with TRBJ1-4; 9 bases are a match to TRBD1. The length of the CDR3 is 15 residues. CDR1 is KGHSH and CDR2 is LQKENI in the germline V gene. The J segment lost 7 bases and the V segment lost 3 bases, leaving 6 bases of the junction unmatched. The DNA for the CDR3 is TGTGCCAGCTCACCTCCCGACAGGGGGGGTGAAAAACTGTTTTTT. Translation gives CASSPPDRGGEKLFF.

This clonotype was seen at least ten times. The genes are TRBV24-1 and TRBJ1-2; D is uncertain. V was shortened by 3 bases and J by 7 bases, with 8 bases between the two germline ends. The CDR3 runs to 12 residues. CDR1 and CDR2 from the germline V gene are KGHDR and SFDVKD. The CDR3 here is CATSDTVGGYTF. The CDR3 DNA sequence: TGTGCCACCAGTGATACTGTCGGTGGCTACACCTTC.

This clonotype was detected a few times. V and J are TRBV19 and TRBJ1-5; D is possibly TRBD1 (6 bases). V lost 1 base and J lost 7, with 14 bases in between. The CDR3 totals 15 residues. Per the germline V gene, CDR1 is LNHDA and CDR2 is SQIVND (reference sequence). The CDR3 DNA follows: TGTGCCAGTAGTATAGTCGGGGGGGCAAGCCAGCCCCAGCATTTT. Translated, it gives CASSIVGGASQPQHF.

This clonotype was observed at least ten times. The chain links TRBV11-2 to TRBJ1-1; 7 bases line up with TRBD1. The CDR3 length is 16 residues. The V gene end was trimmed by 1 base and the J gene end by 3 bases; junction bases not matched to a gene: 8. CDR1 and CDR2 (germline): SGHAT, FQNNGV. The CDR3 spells CASSLAGTEPDTEAFF. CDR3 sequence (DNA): TGTGCCAGCAGCTTAGCCGGGACAGAGCCGGACACTGAAGCTTTCTTT. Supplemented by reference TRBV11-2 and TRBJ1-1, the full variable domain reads EAGVAQSPRYKIIEKRQSVAFWCNPISGHATLYWYQQILGQGPKLLIQFQNNGVVDDSQLPKDRFSAERLKGVDSTLKIQPAKLEDSAVYLCASSLAGTEPDTEAFFGQGTRLTVV.

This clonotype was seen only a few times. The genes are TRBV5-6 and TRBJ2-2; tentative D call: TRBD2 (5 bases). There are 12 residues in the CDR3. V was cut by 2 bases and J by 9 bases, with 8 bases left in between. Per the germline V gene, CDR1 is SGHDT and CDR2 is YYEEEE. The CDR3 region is CASSLADRELFF. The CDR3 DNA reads TGTGCCAGCAGCTTAGCGGACCGGGAGCTGTTTTTT.

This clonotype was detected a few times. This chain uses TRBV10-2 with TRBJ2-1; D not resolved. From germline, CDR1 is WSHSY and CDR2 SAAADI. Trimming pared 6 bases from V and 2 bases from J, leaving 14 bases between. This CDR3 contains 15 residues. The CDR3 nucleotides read TGCGCCAGCAGAGTCCCGGACGGAACCTACAATGAGCAGTTCTTC. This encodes CASRVPDGTYNEQFF.

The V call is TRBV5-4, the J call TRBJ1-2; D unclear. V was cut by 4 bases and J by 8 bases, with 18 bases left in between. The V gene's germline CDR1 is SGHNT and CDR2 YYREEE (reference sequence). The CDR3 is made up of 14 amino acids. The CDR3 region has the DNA TGTGCCAGCAGCCCCTGGAATTTGGCGGGGGGCTACACCTTC. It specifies CASSPWNLAGGYTF. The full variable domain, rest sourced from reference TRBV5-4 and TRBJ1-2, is ETGVTQSPTHLIKTRGQQVTLRCSSQSGHNTVSWYQQALGQGPQFIFQYYREEENGRGNFPPRFSGLQFPNYSSELNVNALELDDSALYLCASSPWNLAGGYTFGSGTRLTVV.

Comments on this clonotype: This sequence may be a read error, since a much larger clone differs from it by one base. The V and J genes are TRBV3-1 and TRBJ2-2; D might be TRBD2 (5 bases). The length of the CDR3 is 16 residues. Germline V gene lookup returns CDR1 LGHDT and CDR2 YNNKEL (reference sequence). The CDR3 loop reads CASSRPWVKGTGELLF. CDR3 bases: TGTGCCAGCAGCCGCCCGTGGGTAAAGGGCACCGGGGAGCTGCTTTTT.

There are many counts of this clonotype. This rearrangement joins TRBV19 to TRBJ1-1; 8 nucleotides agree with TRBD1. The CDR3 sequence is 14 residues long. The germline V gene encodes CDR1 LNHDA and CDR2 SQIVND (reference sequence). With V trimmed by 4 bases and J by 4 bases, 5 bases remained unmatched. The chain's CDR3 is CASSNRGGGTEAFF. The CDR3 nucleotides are TGTGCCAGTAGTAACAGGGGGGGTGGCACTGAAGCTTTCTTT.

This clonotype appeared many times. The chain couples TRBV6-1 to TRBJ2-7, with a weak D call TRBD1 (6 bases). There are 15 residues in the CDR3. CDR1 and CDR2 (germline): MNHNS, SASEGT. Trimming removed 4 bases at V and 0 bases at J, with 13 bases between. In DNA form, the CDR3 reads TGTGCCAGCAGTGCCGGGACATCGGCCTCCTACGAGCAGTACTTC. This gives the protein CASSAGTSASYEQYF.

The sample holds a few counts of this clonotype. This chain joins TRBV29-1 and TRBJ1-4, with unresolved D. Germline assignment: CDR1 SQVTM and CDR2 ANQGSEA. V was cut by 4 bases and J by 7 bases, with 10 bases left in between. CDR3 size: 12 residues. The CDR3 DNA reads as TGCAGCGTTGCCGATTCGGGTGAAAAACTGTTTTTT. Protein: CSVADSGEKLFF.

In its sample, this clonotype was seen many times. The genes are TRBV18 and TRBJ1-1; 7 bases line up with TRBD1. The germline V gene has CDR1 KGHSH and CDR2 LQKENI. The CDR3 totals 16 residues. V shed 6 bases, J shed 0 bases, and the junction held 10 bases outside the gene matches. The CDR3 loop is CASSPQGGSMNTEAFF. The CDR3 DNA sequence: TGTGCCAGCTCCCCCCAGGGGGGCTCCATGAACACTGAAGCTTTCTTT.

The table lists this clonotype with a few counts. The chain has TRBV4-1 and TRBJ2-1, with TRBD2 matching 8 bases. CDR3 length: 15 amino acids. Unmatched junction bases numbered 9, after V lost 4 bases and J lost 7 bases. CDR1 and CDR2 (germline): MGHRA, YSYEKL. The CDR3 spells CASSRRGGAGNEQFF. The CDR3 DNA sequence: TGCGCCAGCAGCCGACGGGGGGGCGCAGGTAATGAGCAGTTCTTC.

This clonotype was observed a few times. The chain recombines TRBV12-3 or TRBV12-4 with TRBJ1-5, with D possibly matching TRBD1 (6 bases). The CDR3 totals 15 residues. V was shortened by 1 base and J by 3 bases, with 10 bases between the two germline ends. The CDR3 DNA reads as TGTGCCAGCAGTTTAGAAGGGGGGAACAATCAGCCCCAGCATTTT. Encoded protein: CASSLEGGNNQPQHF.

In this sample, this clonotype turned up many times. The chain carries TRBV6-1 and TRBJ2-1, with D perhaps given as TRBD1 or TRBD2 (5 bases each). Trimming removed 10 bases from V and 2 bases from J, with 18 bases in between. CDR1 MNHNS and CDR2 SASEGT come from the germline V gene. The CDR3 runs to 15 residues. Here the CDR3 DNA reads TGTGCCACCAGGGCCCCCGGGGCTCCCTACAATGAGCAGTTCTTC. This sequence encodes CATRAPGAPYNEQFF.

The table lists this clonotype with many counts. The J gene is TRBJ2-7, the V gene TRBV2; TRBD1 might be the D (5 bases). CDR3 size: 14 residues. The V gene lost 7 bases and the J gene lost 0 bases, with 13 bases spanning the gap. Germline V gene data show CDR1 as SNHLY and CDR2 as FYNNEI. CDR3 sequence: CASKVRQSSYEQYF. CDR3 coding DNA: TGTGCCAGCAAAGTGAGACAGAGCTCCTACGAGCAGTACTTC.

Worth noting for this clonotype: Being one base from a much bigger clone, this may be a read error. The chain's CDR3 is CASRRQGGETQYF. In DNA form, the CDR3 reads TGTGCCAGCAGACGACAGGGGGGGGAGACCCAGTACTTC. The chain combines TRBV28 with TRBJ2-5, with 9 bases identical to TRBD1. The CDR3 runs 13 residues. The germline CDR1 and CDR2 sequences are MDHEN and SYDVKM. Trimming at V came to 6 bases and at J to 5 bases, leaving 4 bases not matched to a gene.

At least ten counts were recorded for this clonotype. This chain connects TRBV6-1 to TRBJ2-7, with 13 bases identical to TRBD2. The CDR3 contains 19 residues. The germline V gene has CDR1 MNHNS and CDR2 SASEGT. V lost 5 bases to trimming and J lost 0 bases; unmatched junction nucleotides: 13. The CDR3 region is CASSPRGRRTSGSSYEQYF. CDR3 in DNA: TGTGCCAGCAGTCCACGGGGGAGGAGGACTAGCGGGAGCTCCTACGAGCAGTACTTC.

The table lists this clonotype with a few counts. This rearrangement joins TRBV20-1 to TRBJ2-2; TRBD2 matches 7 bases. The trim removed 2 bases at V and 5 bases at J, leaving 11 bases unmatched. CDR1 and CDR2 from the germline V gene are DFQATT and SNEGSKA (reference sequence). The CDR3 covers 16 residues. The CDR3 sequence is CSARKIRDYPTGELFF. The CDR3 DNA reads TGCAGTGCTAGAAAAATCCGGGACTACCCAACCGGGGAGCTGTTTTTT.

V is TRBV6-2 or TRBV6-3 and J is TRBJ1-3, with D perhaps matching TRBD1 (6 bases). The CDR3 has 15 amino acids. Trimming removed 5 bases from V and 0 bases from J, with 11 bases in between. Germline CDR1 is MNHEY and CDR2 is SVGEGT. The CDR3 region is CASSTQGYSGNTIYF. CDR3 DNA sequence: TGTGCCAGCAGTACACAGGGCTACTCTGGAAACACCATATATTTT.

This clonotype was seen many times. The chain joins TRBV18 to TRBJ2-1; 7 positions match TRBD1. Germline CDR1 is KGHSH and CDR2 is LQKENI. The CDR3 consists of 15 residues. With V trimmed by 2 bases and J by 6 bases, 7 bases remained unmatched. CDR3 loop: CASSPYRGGVNEQFF. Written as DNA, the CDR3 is TGTGCCAGCTCACCATACAGGGGCGGTGTCAATGAGCAGTTCTTC.

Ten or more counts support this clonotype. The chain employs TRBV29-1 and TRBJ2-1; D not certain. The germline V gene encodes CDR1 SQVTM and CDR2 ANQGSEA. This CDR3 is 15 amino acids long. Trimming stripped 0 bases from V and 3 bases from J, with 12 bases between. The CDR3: CSVEEGRSGYNEQFF. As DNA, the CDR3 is TGCAGCGTTGAAGAGGGTAGGTCAGGCTACAATGAGCAGTTCTTC.